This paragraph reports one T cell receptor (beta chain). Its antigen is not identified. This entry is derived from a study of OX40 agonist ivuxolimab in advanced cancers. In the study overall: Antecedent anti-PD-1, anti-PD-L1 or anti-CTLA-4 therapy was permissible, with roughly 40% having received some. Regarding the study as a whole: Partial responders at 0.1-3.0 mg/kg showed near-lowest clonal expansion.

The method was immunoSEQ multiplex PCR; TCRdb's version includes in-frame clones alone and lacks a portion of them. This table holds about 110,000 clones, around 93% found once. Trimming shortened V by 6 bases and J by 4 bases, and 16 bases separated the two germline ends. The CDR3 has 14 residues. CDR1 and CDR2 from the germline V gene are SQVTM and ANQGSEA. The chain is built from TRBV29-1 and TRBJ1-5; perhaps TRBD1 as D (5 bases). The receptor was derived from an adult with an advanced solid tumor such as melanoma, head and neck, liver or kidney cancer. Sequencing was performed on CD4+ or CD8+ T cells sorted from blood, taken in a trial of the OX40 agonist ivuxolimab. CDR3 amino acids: CSVQTGAVNQPQHF. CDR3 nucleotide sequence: TGCAGCGTACAAACTGGGGCAGTAAATCAGCCCCAGCATTTT.